Listed below are T cell receptor beta chains from one sample, sequenced in a study of shared clonotypes between healthy human individuals. Produced via immunoSEQ multiplex PCR; TCRdb's table is partial and in-frame only. The table shows nearly 2 million clones, with 85% to 95% occurring only once. The sample was naive CD8+ T cells sorted from blood. These TCRs come from a man aged 18 to 35 in good health. Each CDR3 is given with its conserved first and last residue.

v_gene	j_gene	CDR3aa
TRBV19	TRBJ2-1	CASSIAGQNEQFF
TRBV13	TRBJ1-4	CASSSGTQEEKLFF
TRBV4-3	TRBJ2-1	CASSQDGAGADYNEQFF
TRBV4-1	TRBJ2-7	CASSLEGSSYEQYF
TRBV9	TRBJ1-5	CASSDREGNQPQHF
TRBV6-6	TRBJ2-7	CASSPGQGFAYEQYF
TRBV6-5	TRBJ1-6	CASSYSTGPSPLHF
TRBV2	TRBJ2-5	CASYPGEGTQYF
TRBV11-2	TRBJ2-5	CASSLTEAGKETQYF
TRBV10-3	TRBJ1-1	CAISDPLGNTNTEAFF
TRBV28	TRBJ2-3	CASSPPPGTGGWTDTQYF
TRBV5-1	TRBJ2-7	CASSFGGASYEQYF
TRBV7-9	TRBJ1-2	CASSYPGQTYGYTF
TRBV6-5	TRBJ2-7	CASSASLAAVAEQYF
TRBV30	TRBJ1-1	CAWTPPVMNTEAFF
TRBV2	TRBJ2-3	CASSVLAGEVTDTQYF
TRBV11-2	TRBJ2-7	CASSSTGRGTTYEQYF
TRBV6-5	TRBJ1-1	CASSYSSGPTEAFF
TRBV4-1	TRBJ2-7	CASSHKTGEAYEQYF
TRBV5-1	TRBJ2-7	CASSSSPGGIPDEQYF
TRBV29-1	TRBJ2-1	CSVVGIPSYNEQFF
TRBV5-4	TRBJ2-7	CASSLDSEQYF
TRBV6-5	TRBJ1-2	CASSYLGVYGYAF
TRBV4-3	TRBJ2-2	CASSQVIGPEVTGELFF
TRBV27	TRBJ1-1	CASSLWGGTLEAFF
TRBV5-1	TRBJ2-7	CASSLAEVYEQYF
TRBV4-1	TRBJ2-5	CASSQEPRQQETQYF
TRBV19	TRBJ2-1	CASNSGRWNEQFF
TRBV10-2	TRBJ2-5	CASSAQIDQETQYF
TRBV5-4	TRBJ2-2	CASSLLGELFF
TRBV14	TRBJ1-2	CASSQDDLYGYTF
TRBV9	TRBJ2-1	CASSVGTTSYNEQFF
TRBV2	TRBJ1-2	CASSAGGGQGPLWYGYTF
TRBV25-1	TRBJ2-3	CASSEWEGTQYF
TRBV14	TRBJ2-7	CASSQERRDSYEQYF
TRBV2	TRBJ1-6	CASIGTGNSPLHF
TRBV7-6	TRBJ1-1	CASSLDERERAFF
TRBV30	TRBJ1-6	CAVKHENSYNSPLHF
TRBV10-3	TRBJ2-3	CAISESSGRLEDTQYF
TRBV27	TRBJ1-1	CASSPGGGNTEAFF
TRBV19	TRBJ2-1	CASAPSSYNEQFF
TRBV7-9	TRBJ2-1	CASSSVRDSYNEQFF
TRBV4-1	TRBJ2-3	CASSQYSGGTDTQYF
TRBV9	TRBJ2-5	CASSVAPGPSETQYF
TRBV19	TRBJ2-2	CASSYLGTGVIGELFF
TRBV27	TRBJ2-7	CASANVGTGAAYEQYF
TRBV5-6	TRBJ1-1	CASSTGGATEAFF
TRBV5-6	TRBJ2-1	CASSFSVLDEQFF
TRBV5-4	TRBJ1-1	CASSFMGAAEAFF
TRBV28	TRBJ1-3	CASSFQLWKLSGNTIYF
TRBV29-1	TRBJ1-2	CSVAGAANYGYTF
TRBV28	TRBJ2-3	CASNLSPRDRVTDTQYF
TRBV10-3	TRBJ1-1	CATLQDQPNTEAFF
TRBV5-4	TRBJ2-5	CASSFGLDPTLGTQYF
TRBV6-5	TRBJ2-1	CASSLAGVYNEQFF
TRBV27	TRBJ2-7	CASRTVAGDEQYF
TRBV19	TRBJ2-5	CASSIGGELVRETQYF
TRBV27	TRBJ2-7	CASSLYQGTSYEQYF
TRBV9	TRBJ2-1	CASSVADGRTNEQFF
TRBV30	TRBJ2-7	CAWTWQGNEQYF